The entry below gives a single T cell receptor (beta chain) sequence along with its context. Its matching antigen is unknown. The data belong to a study of blood T cells in healthy people across ages. Findings of the study overall: Long-lived donors exceeded aged donors in naive CD4+ cells and diversity. Total diversity from one million sequenced T cells was likely underestimated.

Using a J-beta primer mix together with a sample-barcoded 5' primer, a second PCR was run for roughly 6 to 12 cycles. TCRdb independently ran MiXCR on the 5' RACE reads; one entry per CDR3 protein. This sample has about 730,000 distinct CDR3 sequences; around 46% occur once, and the top ten carry 20% to 25%. V gave up 5 bases and J gave up 6 bases, with 14 bases separating them. The CDR3 loop spans 12 amino acids. The germline gives CDR1 DFQATT, CDR2 SNEGSKA (reference sequence). This chain uses TRBV20-1 with TRBJ2-7; D is perhaps TRBD1 (5 bases). This sequence was found in a woman aged 55 to 70 in good health. The sequenced material came from blood. CDR3 region: CSASKTGIEQYF. The CDR3, as DNA: TGCAGTGCTTCAAAAACAGGTATCGAGCAGTACTTC.